This T cell receptor beta chain stems from a study of cytomegalovirus exposure and HLA in healthy donors. The study, taken as a whole, reports: One variant, a missense change in DCLRE1C, was linked in a later analysis to TCR beta V- and J-gene trimming.

With regard to this clone: The antigen is undetermined.

The primer mix had 60 Vbeta and 13 Jbeta primers. Profiled with immunoSEQ multiplex PCR; TCRdb holds only in-frame clones, not every one. The sample lists over 70,000 clones, about 77% seen once, with 2% to 3% in the top ten. The CDR3 totals 14 residues. Trimming shortened V by 0 bases and J by 4 bases, and 7 bases separated the two germline ends. CDR1 and CDR2 (germline): SGHNT, YYREEE (reference sequence). Sequencing was carried out using PBMCs. This clonotype was sampled from a male donor in good health and CMV-seropositive. This rearrangement joins TRBV5-4 to TRBJ2-2; the D gene is possibly TRBD1 (5 bases). CDR3 DNA sequence: TGTGCCAGCAGCTTGGACAGGAGCACCGGGGAGCTGTTTTTT. Its protein is CASSLDRSTGELFF.